These T cell receptor beta chains were read from a single sample in a study of T cell responses to AZD1222 COVID-19 vaccine. The table came from immunoSEQ multiplex PCR; TCRdb's copy has only in-frame clones and leaves some out. The sample includes about 70,000 clones, 85% of them seen just once. The sample in question was peripheral blood, obtained on day 0 of AZD1222 vaccination. All receptors derive from an adult in good health. CDR3s include the opening cysteine and the closing phenylalanine or tryptophan. D genes are given only for firm matches. Clone size is stated in some rows and not others, as once, few, many or a class when expanded.

V	D	J	size	CDR3	DNA
TRBV11-3	TRBD2	TRBJ2-1	.	CASSFSGTSGGMDEQFF	TGTGCCAGCAGCTTCTCCGGGACTAGCGGGGGGATGGATGAGCAGTTCTTC
TRBV5-1	.	TRBJ1-1	few	CASSLDRATEAFF	TGCGCCAGCAGCTTGGACAGGGCTACTGAAGCTTTCTTT
TRBV19	.	TRBJ1-2	.	CASSIEVHAVGYTF	TGTGCCAGTAGTATAGAGGTCCACGCGGTCGGCTACACCTTC
TRBV9	TRBD2	TRBJ2-1	.	CASSDVGGVHNEQFF	TGTGCCAGCAGTGATGTTGGGGGGGTACACAATGAGCAGTTCTTC
TRBV6-5	.	TRBJ2-5	.	CASSTRGGETQYF	TGTGCCAGCAGTACTAGGGGGGGGGAGACCCAGTACTTC
TRBV27	.	TRBJ1-2	.	CASSSGVYGYTF	TGTGCCAGCAGTTCAGGGGTCTATGGCTACACCTTC
TRBV7-9	TRBD2	TRBJ2-5	.	CASSTLTSGRAGETQYF	TGTGCCAGCAGCACGCTGACTAGCGGGAGGGCTGGGGAGACCCAGTACTTC
TRBV6-5	TRBD1	TRBJ1-2	.	CASSYSSRGMVGYTF	TGTGCCAGCAGTTACTCGTCCAGGGGGATGGTCGGCTACACCTTC
TRBV19	.	TRBJ1-4	.	CASKRGRSNEKLFF	TGTGCCAGTAAGCGGGGTCGGTCTAATGAAAAACTGTTTTTT
TRBV5-1	.	TRBJ2-2	.	CASSSIAFAGELFF	TGCGCCAGCAGCTCCATTGCATTCGCCGGGGAGCTGTTTTTT
TRBV6-2/TRBV6-3	TRBD1	TRBJ1-2	.	CASSYTGDGYTF	TGTGCCAGCAGTTACACAGGGGATGGCTACACCTTC
TRBV6-2/TRBV6-3	TRBD1	TRBJ1-2	.	CASSLLTGEPNYGYTF	TGTGCCAGCAGTCTTCTAACAGGGGAACCGAACTATGGCTACACCTTC
TRBV29-1	TRBD1	TRBJ1-2	.	CSVESLDPGTARSGYTF	TGCAGCGTTGAATCCCTCGACCCCGGGACAGCTCGTAGTGGCTACACCTTC
TRBV11-3	.	TRBJ1-2	.	CASSSIRVDDGYTF	TGTGCCAGCAGCTCAATCAGGGTGGATGATGGCTACACCTTC
TRBV23-1	.	TRBJ1-5	.	CASSQISQHF	TGCGCCAGCAGTCAGATATCCCAGCATTTT
TRBV19	TRBD1	TRBJ1-4	.	CASSIQEGAPEKLFF	TGTGCCAGTAGTATCCAGGAGGGGGCACCAGAAAAACTGTTTTTT
TRBV6-5	.	TRBJ1-5	.	CASRRAGGNQPQHF	TGTGCCAGCAGGCGGGCGGGGGGCAATCAGCCCCAGCATTTT
TRBV30	TRBD2	TRBJ2-7	.	CAWSGRGLAGIHEQYF	TGTGCCTGGAGTGGACGCGGACTAGCGGGAATCCACGAGCAGTACTTC
TRBV3-1/TRBV3-2	.	TRBJ2-7	once	CASSQDLVRVEQYF	TGTGCCAGCAGCCAAGATTTGGTCCGAGTCGAGCAGTACTTC
TRBV29-1	TRBD2	TRBJ2-3	few	CSVAREGSTSTDTQYF	TGCAGCGTTGCCAGGGAGGGATCAACTAGCACAGATACGCAGTATTTT
TRBV19	TRBD1	TRBJ2-7	.	CASSMLRDRHYEQYF	TGTGCCAGTAGTATGCTTCGGGACAGGCACTACGAGCAGTACTTC
TRBV7-9	.	TRBJ2-5	.	CASSARLQETQYF	TGTGCCAGCAGCGCTCGACTTCAAGAGACCCAGTACTTC
TRBV2	TRBD2	TRBJ2-1	.	CASSASGRANEQFF	TGTGCCAGCAGTGCAAGCGGGAGGGCCAATGAGCAGTTCTTC
TRBV15	TRBD1	TRBJ1-4	.	CATSRNRDSYEKLFF	TGTGCCACCAGCCGAAACCGGGACAGTTATGAAAAACTGTTTTTT
TRBV10-3	TRBD1	TRBJ1-1	.	CAISRQGSNTEAFF	TGTGCCATCAGCCGACAGGGATCAAACACTGAAGCTTTCTTT
TRBV29-1	.	TRBJ1-1	.	CSVVSTEAFF	TGCAGCGTTGTTAGTACTGAAGCTTTCTTT
TRBV4-1	.	TRBJ1-6	.	CASSLSYSQINNSPLHF	TGCGCCAGCAGCCTGAGTTATAGTCAGATCAATAATTCACCCCTCCACTTT
TRBV30	TRBD2	TRBJ2-1	.	CAFYGTAGGRGNEQFF	TGTGCCTTCTACGGGACAGCGGGAGGGCGGGGTAATGAGCAGTTCTTC
TRBV12-5	TRBD1	TRBJ2-2	.	CASGLPQSGTERTGELFF	TGTGCTAGTGGTTTGCCGCAGTCCGGGACAGAACGCACCGGGGAGCTGTTTTTT